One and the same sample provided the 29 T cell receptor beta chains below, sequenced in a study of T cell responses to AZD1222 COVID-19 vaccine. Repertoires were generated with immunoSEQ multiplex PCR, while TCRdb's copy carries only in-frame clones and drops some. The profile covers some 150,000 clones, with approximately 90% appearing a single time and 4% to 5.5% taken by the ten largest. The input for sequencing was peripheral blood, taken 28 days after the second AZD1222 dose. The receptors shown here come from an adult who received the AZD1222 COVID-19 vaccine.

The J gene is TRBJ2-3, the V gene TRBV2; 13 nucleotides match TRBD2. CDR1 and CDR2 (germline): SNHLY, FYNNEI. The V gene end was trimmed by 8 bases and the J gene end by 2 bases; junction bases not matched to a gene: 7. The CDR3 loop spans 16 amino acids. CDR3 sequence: CASRLAGGLPTDTQYF. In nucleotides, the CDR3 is TGTGCCAGCCGACTAGCGGGGGGCCTCCCCACAGATACGCAGTATTTT.

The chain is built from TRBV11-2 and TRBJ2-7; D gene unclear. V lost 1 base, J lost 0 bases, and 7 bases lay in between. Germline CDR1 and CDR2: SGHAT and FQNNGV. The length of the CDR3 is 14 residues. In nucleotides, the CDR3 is TGTGCCAGCAGCTTAGGGGCGGTCTCCTACGAGCAGTACTTC. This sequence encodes CASSLGAVSYEQYF.

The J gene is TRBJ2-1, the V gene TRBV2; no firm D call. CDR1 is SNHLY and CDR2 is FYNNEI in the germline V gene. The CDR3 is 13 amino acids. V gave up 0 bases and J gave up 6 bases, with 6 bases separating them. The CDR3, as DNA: TGTGCCAGCAGTGAAGCGCTACGCAATGAGCAGTTCTTC. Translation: CASSEALRNEQFF.

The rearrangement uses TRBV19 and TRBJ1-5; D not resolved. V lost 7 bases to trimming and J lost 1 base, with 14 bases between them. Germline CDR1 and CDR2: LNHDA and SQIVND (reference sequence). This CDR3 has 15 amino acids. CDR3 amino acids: CASMRAPASNQPQHF. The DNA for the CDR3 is TGTGCCAGTATGCGCGCCCCCGCGAGCAATCAGCCCCAGCATTTT.

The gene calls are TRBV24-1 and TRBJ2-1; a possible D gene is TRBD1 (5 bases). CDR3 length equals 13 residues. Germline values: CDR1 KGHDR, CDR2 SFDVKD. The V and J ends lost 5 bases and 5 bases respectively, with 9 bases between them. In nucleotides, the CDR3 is TGTGCCACCAGTGGCAGGGTAGACAATGAGCAGTTCTTC. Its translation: CATSGRVDNEQFF.

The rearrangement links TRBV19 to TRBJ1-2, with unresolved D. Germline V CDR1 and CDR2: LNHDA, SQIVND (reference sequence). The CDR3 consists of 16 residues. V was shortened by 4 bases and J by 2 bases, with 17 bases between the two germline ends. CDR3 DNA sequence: TGTGCCAGTAGTACCAGACGACAAGGCCACAACTATGGCTACACCTTC. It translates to CASSTRRQGHNYGYTF.

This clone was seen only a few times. The CDR3 sequence is CASRSGSRTDTQYF. In nucleotides, the CDR3 is TGTGCCAGCAGGTCCGGAAGCCGCACAGATACGCAGTATTTT. The J gene is TRBJ2-3, the V gene TRBV5-4; no clear D gene. The V and J ends lost 5 bases and 1 base respectively, with 11 bases between them. Germline CDR1 is SGHNT and CDR2 is YYREEE (reference sequence). This CDR3 comprises 14 residues.

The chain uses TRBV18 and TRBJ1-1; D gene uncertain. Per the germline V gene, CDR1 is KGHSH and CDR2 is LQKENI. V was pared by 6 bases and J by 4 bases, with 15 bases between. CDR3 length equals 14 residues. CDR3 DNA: TGTGCCAGCTCCCTACACCGCGAAGGCACTGAAGCTTTCTTT. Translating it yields CASSLHREGTEAFF.

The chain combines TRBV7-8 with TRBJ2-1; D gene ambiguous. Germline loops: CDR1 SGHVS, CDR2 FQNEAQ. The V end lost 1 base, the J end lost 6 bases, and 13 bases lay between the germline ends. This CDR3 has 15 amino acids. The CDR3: CASSLVSPRSNEQFF. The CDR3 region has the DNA TGTGCCAGCAGCTTAGTCTCCCCTAGATCCAATGAGCAGTTCTTC.

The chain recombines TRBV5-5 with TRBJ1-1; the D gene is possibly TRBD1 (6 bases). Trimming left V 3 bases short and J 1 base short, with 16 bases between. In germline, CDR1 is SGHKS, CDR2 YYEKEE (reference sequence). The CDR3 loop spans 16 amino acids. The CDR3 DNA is TGTGCCAGCAGCTCGCAGGGGATAACAGGGAACACTGAAGCTTTCTTT. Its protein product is CASSSQGITGNTEAFF. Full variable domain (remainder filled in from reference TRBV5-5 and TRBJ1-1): DAGVTQSPTHLIKTRGQQVTLRCSPISGHKSVSWYQQVLGQGPQFIFQYYEKEERGRGNFPDRFSARQFPNYSSELNVNALLLGDSALYLCASSSQGITGNTEAFFGQGTRLTVV.

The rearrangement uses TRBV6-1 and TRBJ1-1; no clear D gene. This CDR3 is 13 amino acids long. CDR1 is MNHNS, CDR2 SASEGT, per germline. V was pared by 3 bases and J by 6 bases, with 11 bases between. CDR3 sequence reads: CASSDVIRSEAFF. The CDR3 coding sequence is TGTGCCAGCAGTGATGTAATTCGGTCTGAAGCTTTCTTT.

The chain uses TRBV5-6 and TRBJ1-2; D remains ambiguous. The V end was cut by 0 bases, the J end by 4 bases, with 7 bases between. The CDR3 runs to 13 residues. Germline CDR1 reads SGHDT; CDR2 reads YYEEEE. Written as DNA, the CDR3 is TGTGCCAGCAGCTTGGAGGCACGCTATGGCTACACCTTC. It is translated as CASSLEARYGYTF.

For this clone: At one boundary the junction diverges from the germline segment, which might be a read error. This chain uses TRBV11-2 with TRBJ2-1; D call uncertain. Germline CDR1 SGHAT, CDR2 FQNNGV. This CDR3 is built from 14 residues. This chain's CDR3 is CASSLEREYNEQFF. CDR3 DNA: TGTGCCAGCAGCCTAGAGAGAGAATACAATGAGCAGTTCTTC. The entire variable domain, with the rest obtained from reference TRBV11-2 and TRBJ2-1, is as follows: EAGVAQSPRYKIIEKRQSVAFWCNPISGHATLYWYQQILGQGPKLLIQFQNNGVVDDSQLPKDRFSAERLKGVDSTLKIQPAKLEDSAVYLCASSLEREYNEQFFGPGTRLTVL.

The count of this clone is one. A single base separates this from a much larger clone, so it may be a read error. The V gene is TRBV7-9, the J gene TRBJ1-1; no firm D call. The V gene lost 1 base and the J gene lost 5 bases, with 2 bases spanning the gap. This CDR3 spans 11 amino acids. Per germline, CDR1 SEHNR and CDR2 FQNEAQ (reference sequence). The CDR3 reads CASSLVTEAFF. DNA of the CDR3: TGTGCCAGCAGCTTAGTTACTGAAGCTTTCTTT.

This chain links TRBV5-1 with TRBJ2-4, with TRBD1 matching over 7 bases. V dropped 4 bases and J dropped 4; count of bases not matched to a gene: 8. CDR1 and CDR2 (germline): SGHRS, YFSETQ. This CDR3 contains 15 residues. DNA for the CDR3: TGCGCCAGCAGCCCCCTGGACAGGCTAAAAAACATTCAGTACTTC. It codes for CASSPLDRLKNIQYF.

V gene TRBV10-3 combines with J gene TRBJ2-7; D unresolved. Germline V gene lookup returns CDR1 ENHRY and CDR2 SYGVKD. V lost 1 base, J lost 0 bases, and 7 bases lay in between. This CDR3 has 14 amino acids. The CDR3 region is CAISEFPGSYEQYF. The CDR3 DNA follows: TGTGCCATCAGTGAGTTTCCAGGCTCCTACGAGCAGTACTTC.

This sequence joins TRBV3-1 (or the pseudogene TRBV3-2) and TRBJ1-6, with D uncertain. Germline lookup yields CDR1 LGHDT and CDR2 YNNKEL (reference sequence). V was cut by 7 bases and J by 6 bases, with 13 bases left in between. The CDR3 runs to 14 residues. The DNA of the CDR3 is TGTGCCAGCAATCCCGGTCGGCCTAATTCACCCCTCCACTTT. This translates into CASNPGRPNSPLHF.

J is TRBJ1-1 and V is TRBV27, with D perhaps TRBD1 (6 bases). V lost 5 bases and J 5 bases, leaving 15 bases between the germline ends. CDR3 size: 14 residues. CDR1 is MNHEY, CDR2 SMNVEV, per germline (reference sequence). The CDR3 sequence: CASSLRDKGTEAFF. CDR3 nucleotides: TGTGCCAGCAGTCTCCGGGACAAAGGGACTGAAGCTTTCTTT.

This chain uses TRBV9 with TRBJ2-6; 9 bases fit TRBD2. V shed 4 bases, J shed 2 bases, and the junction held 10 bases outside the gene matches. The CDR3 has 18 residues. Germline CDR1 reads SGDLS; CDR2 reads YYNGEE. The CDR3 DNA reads TGTGCCAGCAGCCCTCGACTGGCGGGGGGGACTGGGGCCAACGTCCTGACTTTC. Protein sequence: CASSPRLAGGTGANVLTF.

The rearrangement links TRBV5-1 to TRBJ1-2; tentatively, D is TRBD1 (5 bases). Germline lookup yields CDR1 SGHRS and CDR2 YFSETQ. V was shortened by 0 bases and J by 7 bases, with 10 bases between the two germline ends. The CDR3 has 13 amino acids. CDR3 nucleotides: TGCGCCAGCAGCTTGGGGGACGGGATTGGCTACACCTTC. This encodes CASSLGDGIGYTF.

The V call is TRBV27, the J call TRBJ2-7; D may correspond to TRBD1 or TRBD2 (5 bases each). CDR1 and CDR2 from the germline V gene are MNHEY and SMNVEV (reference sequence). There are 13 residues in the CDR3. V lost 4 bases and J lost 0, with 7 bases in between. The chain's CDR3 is CASSSGTSYEQYF. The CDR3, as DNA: TGTGCCAGCAGTTCAGGGACCTCCTACGAGCAGTACTTC.

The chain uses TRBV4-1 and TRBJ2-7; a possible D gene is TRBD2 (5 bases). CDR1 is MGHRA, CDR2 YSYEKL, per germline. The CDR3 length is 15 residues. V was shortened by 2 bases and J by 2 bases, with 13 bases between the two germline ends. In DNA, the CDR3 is TGCGCCAGCAGCCAAAGACGGGGAGATCCCTACGAGCAGTACTTC. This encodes CASSQRRGDPYEQYF.

CDR3 nucleotide sequence: TGTGCCAGCAGCCAAGGGTCCCCGGGAATTGGGCAGTACTTC. Translating it yields CASSQGSPGIGQYF. This chain links TRBV14 with TRBJ2-7; D is perhaps TRBD2 (5 bases). Germline values: CDR1 SGHDN, CDR2 FVKESK. V dropped 1 base and J dropped 9 bases, with 16 bases sitting between them. The CDR3 contains 14 residues. Full variable domain (missing parts from reference TRBV14 and TRBJ2-7): EAGVTQFPSHSVIEKGQTVTLRCDPISGHDNLYWYRRVMGKEIKFLLHFVKESKQDESGMPNNRFLAERTGGTYSTLKVQPAELEDSGVYFCASSQGSPGIGQYFGPGTRLTVT.

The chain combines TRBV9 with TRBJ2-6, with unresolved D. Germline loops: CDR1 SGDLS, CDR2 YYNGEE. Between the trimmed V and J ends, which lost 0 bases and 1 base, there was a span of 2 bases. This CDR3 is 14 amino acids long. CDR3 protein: CASSVVSGANVLTF. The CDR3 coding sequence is TGTGCCAGCAGCGTAGTGTCTGGGGCCAACGTCCTGACTTTC.

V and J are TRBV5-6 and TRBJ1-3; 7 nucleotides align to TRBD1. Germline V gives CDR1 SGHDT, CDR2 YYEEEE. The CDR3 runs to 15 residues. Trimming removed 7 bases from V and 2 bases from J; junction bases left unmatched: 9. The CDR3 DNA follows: TGTGCCAGCGCACACAGGGGAGTGACTGGAAACACCATATATTTT. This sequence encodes CASAHRGVTGNTIYF.

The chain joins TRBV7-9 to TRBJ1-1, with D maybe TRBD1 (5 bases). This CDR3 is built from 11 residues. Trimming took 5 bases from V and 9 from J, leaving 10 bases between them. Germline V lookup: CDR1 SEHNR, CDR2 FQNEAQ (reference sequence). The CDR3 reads CASSRQGKAFF. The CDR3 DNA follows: TGTGCCAGCAGCAGGCAGGGAAAAGCTTTCTTT.

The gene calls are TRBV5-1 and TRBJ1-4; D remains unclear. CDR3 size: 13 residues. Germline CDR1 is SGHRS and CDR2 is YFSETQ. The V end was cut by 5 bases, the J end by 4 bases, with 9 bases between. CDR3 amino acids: CASSVYYNEKLFF. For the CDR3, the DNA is TGCGCCAGCAGTGTGTATTATAATGAAAAACTGTTTTTT.

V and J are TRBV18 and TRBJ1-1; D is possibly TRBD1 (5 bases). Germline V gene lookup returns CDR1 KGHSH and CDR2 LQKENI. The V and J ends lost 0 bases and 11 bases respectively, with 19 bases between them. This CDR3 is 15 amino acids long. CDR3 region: CASSPPGLKTLGAFF. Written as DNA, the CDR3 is TGTGCCAGCTCACCACCGGGACTCAAAACGCTGGGGGCTTTCTTT. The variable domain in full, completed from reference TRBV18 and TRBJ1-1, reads NAGVMQNPRHLVRRRGQEARLRCSPMKGHSHVYWYRQLPEEGLKFMVYLQKENIIDESGMPKERFSAEFPKEGPSILRIQQVVRGDSAAYFCASSPPGLKTLGAFFGQGTRLTVV.

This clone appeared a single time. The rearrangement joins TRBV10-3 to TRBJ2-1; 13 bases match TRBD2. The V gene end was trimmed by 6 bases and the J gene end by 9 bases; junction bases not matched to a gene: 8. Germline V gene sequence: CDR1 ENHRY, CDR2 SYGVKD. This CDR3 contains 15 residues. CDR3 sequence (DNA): TGTGCCATCAGACAAACTAGCGGGGGGGCTGGTGAGCAGTTCTTC. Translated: CAIRQTSGGAGEQFF.